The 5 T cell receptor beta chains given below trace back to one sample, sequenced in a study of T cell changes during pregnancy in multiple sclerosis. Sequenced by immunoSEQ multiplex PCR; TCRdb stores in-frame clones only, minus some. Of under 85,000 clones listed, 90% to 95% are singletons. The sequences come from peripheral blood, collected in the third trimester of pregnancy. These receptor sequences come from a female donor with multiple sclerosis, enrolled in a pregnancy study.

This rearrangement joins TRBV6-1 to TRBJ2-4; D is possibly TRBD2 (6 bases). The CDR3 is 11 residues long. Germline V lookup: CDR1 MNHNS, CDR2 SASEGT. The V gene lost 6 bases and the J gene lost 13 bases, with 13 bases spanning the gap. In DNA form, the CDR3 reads TGTGCCAGCAGGAGGGACTTCGGGCAGTACTTC. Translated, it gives CASRRDFGQYF.

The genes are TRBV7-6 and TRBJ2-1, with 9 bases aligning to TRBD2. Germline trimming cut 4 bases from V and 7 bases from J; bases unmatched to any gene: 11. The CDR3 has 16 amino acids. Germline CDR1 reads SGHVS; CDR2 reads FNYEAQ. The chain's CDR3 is CASSSIGAGGRNEQFF. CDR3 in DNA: TGTGCCAGCAGCTCCATAGGGGCGGGGGGGCGGAATGAGCAGTTCTTC.

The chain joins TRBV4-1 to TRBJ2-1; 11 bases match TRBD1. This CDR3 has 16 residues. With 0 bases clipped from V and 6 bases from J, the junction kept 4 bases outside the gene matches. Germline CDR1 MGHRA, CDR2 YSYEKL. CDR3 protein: CASSQDPGQGGNEQFF. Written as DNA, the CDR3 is TGCGCCAGCAGCCAAGACCCGGGACAGGGGGGCAATGAGCAGTTCTTC.

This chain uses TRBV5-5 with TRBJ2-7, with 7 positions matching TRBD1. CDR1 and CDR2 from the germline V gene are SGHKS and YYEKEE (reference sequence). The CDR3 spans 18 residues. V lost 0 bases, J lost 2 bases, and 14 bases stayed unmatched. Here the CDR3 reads CASSLANPGQVSTYEQYF. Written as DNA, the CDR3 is TGTGCCAGCAGCTTGGCCAATCCAGGACAGGTGTCTACCTACGAGCAGTACTTC.

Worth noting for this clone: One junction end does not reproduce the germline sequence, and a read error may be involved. CDR3 amino acids: CASSLASGGNDEQFF. CDR3 coding DNA: TGTGCCAGCAGCCTAGCTAGCGGGGGGAACGATGAGCAGTTCTTC. This chain joins TRBV7-2 and TRBJ2-1; 11 nucleotides line up with TRBD2. Per germline, CDR1 SGHTA and CDR2 FQGNSA. CDR3 length: 15 residues.